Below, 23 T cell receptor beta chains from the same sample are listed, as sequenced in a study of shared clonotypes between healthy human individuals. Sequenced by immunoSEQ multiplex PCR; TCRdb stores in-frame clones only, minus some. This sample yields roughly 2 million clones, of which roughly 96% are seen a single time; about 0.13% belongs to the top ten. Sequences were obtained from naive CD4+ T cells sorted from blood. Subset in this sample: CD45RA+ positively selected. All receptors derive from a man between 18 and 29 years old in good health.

The CDR3 nucleotides are TGCGCCAGCAGACCGTATACAACTAATGAAAAACTGTTTTTT. Translating gives CASRPYTTNEKLFF. The genes are TRBV5-1 and TRBJ1-4; D unclear. The CDR3 length is 14 residues. V was clipped by 5 bases and J by 0 bases, with 8 bases between them. Per the germline V gene, CDR1 is SGHRS and CDR2 is YFSETQ.

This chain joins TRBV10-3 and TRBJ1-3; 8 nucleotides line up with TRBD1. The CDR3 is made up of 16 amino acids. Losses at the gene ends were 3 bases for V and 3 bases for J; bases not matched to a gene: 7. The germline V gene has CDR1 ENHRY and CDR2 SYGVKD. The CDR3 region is CAISETDRVYGNTIYF. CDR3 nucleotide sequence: TGTGCCATCAGTGAAACGGACAGGGTGTATGGAAACACCATATATTTT.

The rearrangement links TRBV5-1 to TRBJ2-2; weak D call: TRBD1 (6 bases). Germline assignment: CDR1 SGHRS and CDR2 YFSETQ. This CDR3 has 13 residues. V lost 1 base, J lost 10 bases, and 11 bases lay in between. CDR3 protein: CASSLRYREELFF. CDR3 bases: TGCGCCAGCAGCTTGAGGTACAGGGAGGAGCTGTTTTTT.

The CDR3 spells CASTRTDTQYF. CDR3 DNA: TGTGCCAGCACCCGCACAGATACGCAGTATTTT. The genes are TRBV13 and TRBJ2-3; the D is unclear. Trimming removed 7 bases from V and 1 base from J, with 3 bases in between. This CDR3 is built from 11 residues. CDR1 and CDR2 (germline): PRHDT, FYEKMQ (reference sequence).

CDR3 sequence: CASSPTGNSPLHF. The CDR3 DNA sequence: TGTGCCAGCAGTCCGACAGGGAATTCACCCCTCCACTTT. The chain links TRBV27 to TRBJ1-6; the match to TRBD1 covers 7 bases. Germline V lookup: CDR1 MNHEY, CDR2 SMNVEV (reference sequence). V was pared by 5 bases and J by 7 bases, with 2 bases of the junction left unmatched. The CDR3 is 13 amino acids.

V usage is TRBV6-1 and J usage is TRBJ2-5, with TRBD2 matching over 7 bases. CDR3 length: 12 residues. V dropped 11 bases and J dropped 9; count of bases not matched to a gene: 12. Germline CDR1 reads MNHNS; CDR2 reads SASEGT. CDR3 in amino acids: CAGRGSARPQYF. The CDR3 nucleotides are TGTGCCGGACGCGGGAGTGCTAGACCCCAGTACTTC.

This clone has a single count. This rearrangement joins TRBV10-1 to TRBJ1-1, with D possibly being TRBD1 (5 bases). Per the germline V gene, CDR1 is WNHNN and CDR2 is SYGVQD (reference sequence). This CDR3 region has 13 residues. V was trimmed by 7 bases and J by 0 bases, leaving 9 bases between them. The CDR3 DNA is TGCGCCAGCACTAGAGGGGTGAACACTGAAGCTTTCTTT. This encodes CASTRGVNTEAFF.

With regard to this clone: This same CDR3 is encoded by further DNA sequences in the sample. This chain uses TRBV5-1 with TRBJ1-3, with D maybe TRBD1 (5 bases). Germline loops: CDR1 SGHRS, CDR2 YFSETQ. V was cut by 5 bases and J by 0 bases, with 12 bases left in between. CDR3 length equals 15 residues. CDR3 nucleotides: TGCGCCAGCAGGCCCGGGACGAGCTCTGGAAACACCATATATTTT. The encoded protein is CASRPGTSSGNTIYF.

CDR3: CASSEASMNTEAFF. The CDR3 DNA reads as TGTGCCAGCAGTGAAGCTTCCATGAACACTGAAGCTTTCTTT. The chain combines TRBV2 with TRBJ1-1; no clear D. CDR3 length equals 14 residues. V was cut by 0 bases and J by 0 bases, with 5 bases left in between. Germline CDR1 and CDR2: SNHLY and FYNNEI.

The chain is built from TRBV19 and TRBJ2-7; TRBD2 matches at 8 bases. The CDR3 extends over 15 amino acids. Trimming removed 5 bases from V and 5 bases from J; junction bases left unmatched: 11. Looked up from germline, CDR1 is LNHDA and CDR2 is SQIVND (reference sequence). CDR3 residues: CASSDKGLVANEQYF. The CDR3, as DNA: TGTGCCAGTAGTGATAAGGGACTAGTGGCAAACGAGCAGTACTTC.

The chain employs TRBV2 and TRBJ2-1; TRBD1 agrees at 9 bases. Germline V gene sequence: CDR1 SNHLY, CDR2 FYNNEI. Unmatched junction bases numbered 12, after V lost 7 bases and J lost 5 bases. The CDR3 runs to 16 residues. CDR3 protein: CASTREQTGGHNEQFF. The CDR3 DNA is TGTGCCAGCACCCGAGAGCAGACAGGGGGTCACAATGAGCAGTTCTTC.

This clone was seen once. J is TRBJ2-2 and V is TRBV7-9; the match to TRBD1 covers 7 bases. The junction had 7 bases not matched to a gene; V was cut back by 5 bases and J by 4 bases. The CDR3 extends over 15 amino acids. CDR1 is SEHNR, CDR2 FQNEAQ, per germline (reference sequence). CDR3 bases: TGTGCCAGCAGCCGATCCACAGGGGTCACCGGGGAGCTGTTTTTT. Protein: CASSRSTGVTGELFF.

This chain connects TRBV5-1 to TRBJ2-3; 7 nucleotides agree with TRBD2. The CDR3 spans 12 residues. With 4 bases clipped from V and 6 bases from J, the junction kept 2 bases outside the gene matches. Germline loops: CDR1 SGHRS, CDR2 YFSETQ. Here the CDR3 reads CASSISGDTQYF. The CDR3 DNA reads TGCGCCAGCAGCATTAGCGGGGATACGCAGTATTTT.

The CDR3 region has the DNA TGTGCAAGTCGCGATACCTACGGACGGGCCCCAGATACGCAGTATTTT. Its protein is CASRDTYGRAPDTQYF. This chain links TRBV12-2 with TRBJ2-3. TRBV12-2 is a pseudogene locus. The CDR3 consists of 16 residues.

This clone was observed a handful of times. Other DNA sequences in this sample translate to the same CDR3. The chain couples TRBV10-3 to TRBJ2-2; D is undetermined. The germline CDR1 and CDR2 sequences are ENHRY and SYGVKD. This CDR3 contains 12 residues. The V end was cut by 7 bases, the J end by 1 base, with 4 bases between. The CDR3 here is CAITGNTGELFF. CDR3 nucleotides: TGTGCCATCACGGGGAACACCGGGGAGCTGTTTTTT.

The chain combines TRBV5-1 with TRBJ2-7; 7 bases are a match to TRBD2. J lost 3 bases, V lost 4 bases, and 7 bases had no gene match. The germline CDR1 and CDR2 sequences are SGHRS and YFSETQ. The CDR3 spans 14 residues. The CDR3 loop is CASSKKAGDYEQYF. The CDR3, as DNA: TGCGCCAGCAGCAAAAAGGCGGGAGACTACGAGCAGTACTTC.

DNA of the CDR3: TGTGCCAGCAGCGAGGGGGCTAGCGGGAGTAAAGAGACCCAGTACTTC. Translation: CASSEGASGSKETQYF. The V and J genes are TRBV7-9 and TRBJ2-5; the match to TRBD2 covers 10 bases. The germline V gene encodes CDR1 SEHNR and CDR2 FQNEAQ (reference sequence). The CDR3 covers 16 residues. V dropped 5 bases and J dropped 3; count of bases not matched to a gene: 9. The full variable domain, in which reference TRBV7-9 and TRBJ2-5 provide the parts outside the CDR3, is DTGVSQNPRHKITKRGQNVTFRCDPISEHNRLYWYRQTLGQGPEFLTYFQNEAQLEKSRLLSDRFSAERPKGSFSTLEIQRTEQGDSAMYLCASSEGASGSKETQYFGPGTRLLVL.

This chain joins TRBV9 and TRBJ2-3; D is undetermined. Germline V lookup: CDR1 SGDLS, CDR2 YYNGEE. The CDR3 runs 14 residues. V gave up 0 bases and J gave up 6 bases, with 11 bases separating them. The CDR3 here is CASSVEFSTDTQYF. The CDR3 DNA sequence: TGTGCCAGCAGCGTAGAGTTCTCCACGGATACGCAGTATTTT.

The CDR3 DNA follows: TGTGCCAGCAGCCAAGGGCAGAGCTCCTACAATGAGCAGTTCTTC. Its protein product is CASSQGQSSYNEQFF. V usage is TRBV9 and J usage is TRBJ2-1; D remains unclear. Germline values: CDR1 SGDLS, CDR2 YYNGEE. This CDR3 comprises 15 residues. V was clipped by 4 bases and J by 0 bases, with 11 bases between them.

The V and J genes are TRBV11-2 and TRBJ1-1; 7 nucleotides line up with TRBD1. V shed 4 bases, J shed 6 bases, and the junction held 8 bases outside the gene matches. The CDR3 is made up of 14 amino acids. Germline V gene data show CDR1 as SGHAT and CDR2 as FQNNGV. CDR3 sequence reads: CASSSTDRVAEAFF. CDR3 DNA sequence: TGTGCCAGCAGCTCAACAGACAGGGTTGCTGAAGCTTTCTTT.

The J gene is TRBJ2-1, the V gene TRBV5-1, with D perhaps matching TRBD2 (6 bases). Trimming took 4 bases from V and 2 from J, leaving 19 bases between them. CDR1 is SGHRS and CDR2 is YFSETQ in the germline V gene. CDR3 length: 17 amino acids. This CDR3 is CASSRSVGGTTYNEQFF. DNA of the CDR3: TGCGCCAGCAGCCGTTCCGTGGGAGGTACGACCTACAATGAGCAGTTCTTC.

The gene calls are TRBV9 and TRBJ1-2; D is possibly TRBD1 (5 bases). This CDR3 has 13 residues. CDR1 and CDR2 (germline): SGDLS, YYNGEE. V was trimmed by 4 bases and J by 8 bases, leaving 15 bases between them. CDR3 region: CASSPDSSYGYTF. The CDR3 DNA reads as TGTGCCAGCAGCCCTGACAGCTCATACGGCTACACCTTC.

CDR3 residues: CASSAGLHANTGELFF. The CDR3 coding sequence is TGTGCCAGCAGCGCGGGACTCCACGCGAACACCGGGGAGCTGTTTTTT. The V call is TRBV9, the J call TRBJ2-2; D perhaps matches TRBD2 (6 bases). Trimming pared 3 bases from V and 0 bases from J, leaving 12 bases between. The germline gives CDR1 SGDLS, CDR2 YYNGEE. The length of the CDR3 is 16 residues.